The entry below gives a single T cell receptor beta chain sequence along with its context. The sample originates from a study of blood T cell repertoires in COVID-19. Libraries were prepared by immunoSEQ multiplex PCR; TCRdb keeps only in-frame clonotypes and omits some of them. The sample records some 200,000 clones, 80% to 90% being singletons. This CDR3 contains 12 residues. V shed 3 bases and J shed 6 bases, with 6 bases lying between them. The sequencing sample was made of peripheral blood. The chain is built from TRBV12-3 or TRBV12-4 and TRBJ2-1; no clear D gene. The origin of this receptor is a woman in her 70s with acute or convalescent COVID-19. CDR3 in amino acids: CASSLHGNEQFF. In DNA, the CDR3 is TGTGCCAGCAGTTTGCACGGCAATGAGCAGTTCTTC.